This TCR beta chain stems from a study of cytomegalovirus exposure and HLA in healthy donors. On this clone itself: The antigen is not known.

The study, taken as a whole, reports: Most of the TCR beta V segments (in an earlier analysis) were productive either about 87% or about 30% of the time. Later analysis demonstrated an association between a missense DCLRE1C variant and TCR beta V- and J-gene trimming.

At sampling all donors were nominally healthy, likely with unrecorded immune exposures. The study ran its PCR with 60 Vbeta and 13 Jbeta primers. Profiled with immunoSEQ multiplex PCR; TCRdb holds only in-frame clones, not every one. The repertoire consists of roughly 71,000 clones, with 55% to 65% occurring once and the leading ten covering around 2.8%. The V end lost 1 base, the J end lost 7 bases, and 8 bases lay between the germline ends. Looked up from germline, CDR1 is PRHDT and CDR2 is FYEKMQ (reference sequence). CDR3 length: 13 residues. Input material: PBMCs. The source is a man aged 25-40 years in good health and CMV-seronegative. The rearrangement joins TRBV13 to TRBJ2-1; D is possibly TRBD1 (6 bases). CDR3 protein: CASSLEQGNEQFF. In nucleotides, the CDR3 is TGTGCCAGCAGCTTAGAACAGGGTAATGAGCAGTTCTTC.